The 12 T cell receptor beta chains reported below all come from one sample, sequenced in a study of long-term antiretroviral therapy in people with HIV. Researchers ran immunoSEQ v3.0 at survey level. Generated by immunoSEQ multiplex PCR, the TCRdb table keeps only in-frame clones and is missing some. The table has about 36,000 clones, 80% to 90% seen once; the top ten hold 10%. The material sequenced was unsorted PBMCs, taken 2.2 years after starting antiretroviral therapy. The receptors come from a young man with HIV.

The genes are TRBV10-3 and TRBJ1-2; D perhaps matches TRBD1 (6 bases). The CDR3 totals 14 residues. Germline V gene sequence: CDR1 ENHRY, CDR2 SYGVKD. V lost 4 bases, J lost 8 bases, and 17 bases lay in between. The CDR3 sequence: CAISASGETWGYTF. CDR3 sequence (DNA): TGTGCCATCAGTGCTTCAGGGGAAACGTGGGGCTACACCTTC.

This chain uses TRBV5-1 with TRBJ2-5; tentatively, D is TRBD1 (5 bases). In germline, CDR1 is SGHRS, CDR2 YFSETQ. V gave up 0 bases and J gave up 4 bases, with 13 bases separating them. The CDR3 is 15 residues long. The CDR3 DNA sequence: TGCGCCAGCAGCTTGGCCCAGGGCCCCCCAGAGACCCAGTACTTC. This translates into CASSLAQGPPETQYF.

In DNA, the CDR3 is TGTGCCAGCAGCTTAAGCAGGGGCGGCGTCACTGAAGCTTTCTTT. Amino acid sequence: CASSLSRGGVTEAFF. The chain employs TRBV11-2 and TRBJ1-1, with D possibly matching TRBD1 (6 bases). Looked up from germline, CDR1 is SGHAT and CDR2 is FQNNGV. CDR3 length equals 15 residues. Trimming took off 2 bases at V and 4 bases at J, with 14 bases between the two ends.

V is TRBV7-2 and J is TRBJ2-3; D may be TRBD1 or TRBD2 (5 bases each). The CDR3 covers 17 residues. The V end lost 4 bases, the J end lost 2 bases, and 19 bases lay between the germline ends. Germline CDR1 SGHTA, CDR2 FQGNSA. The CDR3 nucleotides are TGTGCCAGCAGCTCCGATGCGACGGGACGGCACACAGATACGCAGTATTTT. Protein product: CASSSDATGRHTDTQYF.

The chain uses TRBV7-2 and TRBJ2-5; 8 bases align to TRBD1. The CDR3 is made up of 15 amino acids. CDR1 is SGHTA, CDR2 FQGNSA, per germline. V was pared by 5 bases and J by 1 base, with 6 bases of the junction left unmatched. The CDR3 spells CASSIGQGPQETQYF. In DNA, the CDR3 is TGTGCCAGCAGCATCGGACAGGGACCCCAAGAGACCCAGTACTTC.

The chain joins TRBV5-1 to TRBJ2-5, with 8 bases lining up with TRBD2. Per germline, CDR1 SGHRS and CDR2 YFSETQ. The junction had 9 bases not matched to a gene; V was cut back by 4 bases and J by 1 base. The CDR3 loop spans 16 amino acids. As DNA, the CDR3 is TGCGCCAGCAGCCCACTGGCGGGGGGTCCCCAAGAGACCCAGTACTTC. Amino acid sequence: CASSPLAGGPQETQYF.

This clone was recorded only once. The chain is built from TRBV14 and TRBJ1-3; D is uncertain. Germline CDR1 reads SGHDN; CDR2 reads FVKESK. The length of the CDR3 is 14 residues. V was clipped by 1 base and J by 0 bases, with 4 bases between them. The CDR3: CASSQAISGNTIYF. DNA of the CDR3: TGTGCCAGCAGCCAAGCCATCTCTGGAAACACCATATATTTT.

The chain combines TRBV30 with TRBJ1-1; possible D gene TRBD1, 5 bases. Between the trimmed V and J ends, which lost 2 bases and 3 bases, there was a span of 7 bases. The CDR3 is 12 residues long. Germline loops: CDR1 GTSNPN, CDR2 SVGIG (reference sequence). The CDR3 loop is CAWSPGDTEAFF. In DNA form, the CDR3 reads TGTGCCTGGAGTCCGGGGGACACTGAAGCTTTCTTT.

This clone was counted a single time. The chain is built from TRBV9 and TRBJ2-3, with D perhaps given as TRBD1 or TRBD2 (6 bases each). The CDR3 is 17 residues long. The germline V and J ends were trimmed by 0 bases and 0 bases, with 14 bases remaining between them. Germline CDR1 is SGDLS and CDR2 is YYNGEE. CDR3 nucleotide sequence: TGTGCCAGCAGCGTAGCTATCCGGGGGCCTAGCACAGATACGCAGTATTTT. It specifies CASSVAIRGPSTDTQYF.

For the CDR3, the DNA is TGTGCCAGCAGACTCGACAGAGGTGATGAAGCTTTCTTT. Its translation: CASRLDRGDEAFF. The chain joins TRBV28 to TRBJ1-1, with D possibly TRBD1 on 5 matching bases. The V end lost 6 bases, the J end lost 7 bases, and 15 bases lay between the germline ends. The CDR3 contains 13 residues. CDR1 and CDR2 from the germline V gene are MDHEN and SYDVKM.

The chain recombines TRBV5-6 with TRBJ1-2; D not resolved. The length of the CDR3 is 15 residues. V lost 0 bases, J lost 3 bases, and 12 bases lay in between. In germline, CDR1 is SGHDT, CDR2 YYEEEE. CDR3 in DNA: TGTGCCAGCAGCTTGGAGACGGAATTCCACTATGGCTACACCTTC. This encodes CASSLETEFHYGYTF.

The chain recombines TRBV27 with TRBJ2-1; 7 bases are shared with TRBD1. There are 14 residues in the CDR3. With 5 bases clipped from V and 4 bases from J, the junction kept 5 bases outside the gene matches. Germline CDR1 MNHEY, CDR2 SMNVEV (reference sequence). The CDR3 bases are TGTGCCAGCAGTCCCTTACAGGGGTACAATGAGCAGTTCTTC. Encoded protein: CASSPLQGYNEQFF.